The entry below describes one TCR beta chain. Its antigen is unknown. The CDR3 has 16 residues. The J segment lost 0 bases and the V segment lost 5 bases, leaving 4 bases of the junction unmatched. In germline, CDR1 is SGHTS, CDR2 YDEGEE. The sample belongs to a study of T cell responses to AZD1222 COVID-19 vaccine. Study-level points and caveats: The CD4 TCRs associated with vaccination extended across spike and predominated at 160-218 and 743-854. Repertoire sampling occurred only after the peak T cell response. Donors skewed white British and female; clonal diversity was possibly underestimated.

The data were produced by immunoSEQ multiplex PCR, yet TCRdb's version contains in-frame clones alone and is incomplete. The sample gives 150,000 to 200,000 clones, around 90% of which show up once; roughly 4.3% is in the top ten. The chain couples TRBV5-8 to TRBJ1-5; 11 positions agree with TRBD1. This clonotype was sampled from an adult in good health. This specimen consisted of peripheral blood, obtained on day 0 of MenACWY control vaccination. CDR3 bases: TGTGCCAGCAGTAAGGACAGGGGGCATAGCAATCAGCCCCAGCATTTT. As protein: CASSKDRGHSNQPQHF.